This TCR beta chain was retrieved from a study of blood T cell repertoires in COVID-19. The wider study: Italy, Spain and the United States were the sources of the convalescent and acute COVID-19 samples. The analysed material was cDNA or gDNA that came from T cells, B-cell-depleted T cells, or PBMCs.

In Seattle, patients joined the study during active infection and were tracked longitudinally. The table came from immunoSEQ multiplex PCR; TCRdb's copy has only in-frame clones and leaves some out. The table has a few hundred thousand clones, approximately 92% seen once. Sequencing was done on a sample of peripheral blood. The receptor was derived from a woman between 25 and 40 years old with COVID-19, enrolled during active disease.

The DNA for the CDR3 is TGCGCCAGCAGCCAAGACTTGGGACTAGCGGGGAGAAGCTCCTACGAGCAGTACTTC. It translates to CASSQDLGLAGRSSYEQYF. The chain joins TRBV4-3 to TRBJ2-7, with 13 bases fitting TRBD2. The CDR3 contains 19 residues. Losses at the gene ends were 0 bases for V and 0 bases for J; bases not matched to a gene: 8. Germline values: CDR1 LGHNA, CDR2 YSLEER.